Presented here are 15 T cell receptor beta chains from one specimen sequenced in a study of beta chain features in type 1 diabetes. The antigens for these receptors are not known. Whole-study findings and limits: When Type 1 diabetes patients were examined, their TCRB CDR3s proved moderately but significantly shorter in all four CD4+ subsets.

The whole isolated RNA underwent reverse transcription, so sequencing captured expressed TCRB transcripts. Clones were read by immunoSEQ multiplex PCR, and TCRdb kept only the in-frame ones, dropping some. The repertoire holds 600,000 or so clones, with over 12% as singletons. The source material was naive CD4+ T cells from blood. The receptors shown here come from a man aged 18 to 29 with type 1 diabetes.

This clone came up a few times. V usage is TRBV18 and J usage is TRBJ1-1; D is unresolved. This CDR3 region has 12 residues. Germline CDR1 KGHSH, CDR2 LQKENI. V shed 3 bases and J shed 7 bases, with 9 bases lying between them. CDR3 in DNA: TGTGCCAGCTCACCTACGGACGGTGAAGCTTTCTTT. This gives the protein CASSPTDGEAFF.

The rearrangement links TRBV4-3 to TRBJ1-4, with a possible D match to TRBD1 (5 bases). V lost 1 base to trimming and J lost 0 bases, with 9 bases between them. Germline V gene sequence: CDR1 LGHNA, CDR2 YSLEER. The CDR3 extends over 16 amino acids. The CDR3 reads CASSQVTGATNEKLFF. As DNA, the CDR3 is TGCGCCAGCAGCCAAGTAACGGGGGCAACTAATGAAAAACTGTTTTTT.

This clone was recorded a few times. This sequence joins TRBV30 and TRBJ1-2, with 8 bases aligning to TRBD1. This CDR3 comprises 14 residues. V trimming: 3 bases; J trimming: 6 bases; junction bases outside the gene matches: 9. CDR1 and CDR2 (germline): GTSNPN, SVGIG (reference sequence). DNA for the CDR3: TGTGCCTGGAGCGTTCAGGGGGCTGGGGATGGCTACACCTTC. It translates to CAWSVQGAGDGYTF.

This clone turned up a few times. The same CDR3 arises from other DNA sequences in this sample as well. The gene calls are TRBV7-9 and TRBJ2-1; no clear D gene. Germline V gene data show CDR1 as SEHNR and CDR2 as FQNEAQ (reference sequence). The CDR3 is made up of 11 amino acids. The V and J ends lost 5 bases and 8 bases respectively, with 7 bases between them. CDR3 loop: CASSPLDEQFF. CDR3 nucleotide sequence: TGTGCCAGCAGCCCGTTGGATGAGCAGTTCTTC.

This sequence joins TRBV7-9 and TRBJ2-3; D uncertain. This CDR3 is built from 16 residues. From germline, CDR1 is SEHNR and CDR2 FQNEAQ (reference sequence). V lost 3 bases, J lost 5 bases, and 18 bases lay in between. As DNA, the CDR3 is TGTGCCAGCAGCTTTATGACCCAACCCGGAAGAGATACGCAGTATTTT. This encodes CASSFMTQPGRDTQYF.

The chain combines TRBV7-3 with TRBJ2-1; TRBD1 aligns across 9 bases. CDR3 length: 13 amino acids. Germline-derived CDR1 and CDR2 are SGHTA and FQGTGA. V shed 3 bases, J shed 10 bases, and the junction held 4 bases outside the gene matches. As DNA, the CDR3 is TGTGCCAGCAGCTTGGACAGGGGCTGGGAGCAGTTCTTC. Translation: CASSLDRGWEQFF. Looking up the rest from reference TRBV7-3 and TRBJ2-1 gives the full variable domain: GAGVSQTPSNKVTEKGKYVELRCDPISGHTALYWYRQSLGQGPEFLIYFQGTGAADDSGLPNDRFFAVRPEGSVSTLKIQRTERGDSAVYLCASSLDRGWEQFFGPGTRLTVL.

This clone occurred a few times. The chain is built from TRBV7-2 and TRBJ2-3, with no clear D. The germline V gene encodes CDR1 SGHTA and CDR2 FQGNSA. The CDR3 covers 16 residues. V dropped 2 bases and J dropped 2 bases, with 14 bases sitting between them. The CDR3 bases are TGTGCCAGCAGCTTACGGCGGTTCCCACACACAGATACGCAGTATTTT. This gives the protein CASSLRRFPHTDTQYF.

The chain uses TRBV5-6 and TRBJ2-1; 8 nucleotides agree with TRBD1. The V gene end was trimmed by 3 bases and the J gene end by 8 bases; junction bases not matched to a gene: 7. The CDR3 is 14 amino acids. CDR1 and CDR2 (germline): SGHDT, YYEEEE. As DNA, the CDR3 is TGTGCCAGCAGCTACCGGGACAGGTTCGATGAGCAGTTCTTC. It translates to CASSYRDRFDEQFF.

This sequence joins TRBV7-2 and TRBJ1-6, with D unresolved. The CDR3 sequence is 16 residues long. Per the germline V gene, CDR1 is SGHTA and CDR2 is FQGNSA. Trimming removed 4 bases from V and 4 bases from J, with 14 bases in between. In DNA, the CDR3 is TGTGCCAGCAGCTCGACGGGCGGTTATTATAATTCACCCCTCCACTTT. It encodes CASSSTGGYYNSPLHF.

This clone was seen only a few times. The V gene is TRBV28, the J gene TRBJ1-1; D possibly corresponds to TRBD1 (5 bases). CDR3 length: 14 residues. Germline assignment: CDR1 MDHEN and CDR2 SYDVKM. Trimming removed 2 bases from V and 7 bases from J, with 14 bases in between. The CDR3 DNA reads TGTGCCAGCAGTTTAGGGGGACGCCCGAATGAAGCTTTCTTT. Translated: CASSLGGRPNEAFF.

The genes are TRBV30 and TRBJ1-4; D may be TRBD1 (5 bases). The germline V gene encodes CDR1 GTSNPN and CDR2 SVGIG (reference sequence). V was trimmed by 5 bases and J by 4 bases, leaving 14 bases between them. The CDR3 spans 14 residues. The CDR3 sequence: CAWGAGVGNEKLFF. CDR3 DNA sequence: TGTGCCTGGGGAGCGGGGGTCGGTAATGAAAAACTGTTTTTT.

The sample holds a few counts of this clone. DNA for the CDR3: TGCAGCGTTGGAGGACCCCGGGGGTTGAACACTGAAGCTTTCTTT. Amino acids: CSVGGPRGLNTEAFF. The chain joins TRBV29-1 to TRBJ1-1; tentative D call: TRBD1 (5 bases). This CDR3 has 15 amino acids. Germline-derived CDR1 and CDR2 are SQVTM and ANQGSEA. The V end lost 4 bases, the J end lost 0 bases, and 15 bases lay between the germline ends.

This clone was detected a few times. The rearrangement uses TRBV30 and TRBJ1-5, with D tentatively TRBD1 (6 bases). With 2 bases removed from V and 4 bases from J, the gap between germline ends came to 9 bases. The CDR3 consists of 13 residues. Germline CDR1 GTSNPN, CDR2 SVGIG (reference sequence). CDR3 nucleotides: TGTGCCTGGAGTCAGGGGATGAATCAGCCCCAGCATTTT. This gives the protein CAWSQGMNQPQHF.

This clone was picked up a small number of times. The V and J genes are TRBV13 and TRBJ1-2, with a tentative D call TRBD1 (5 bases). Trimming cost V 7 bases and J 8 bases, with 20 bases left between them. From germline, CDR1 is PRHDT and CDR2 FYEKMQ (reference sequence). CDR3 size: 14 residues. Here the CDR3 reads CASTGDAGPLGYTF. CDR3 in DNA: TGTGCCAGCACCGGGGACGCCGGCCCTCTAGGCTACACCTTC.

The V gene is TRBV2, the J gene TRBJ1-1, with D possibly being TRBD1 (6 bases). CDR3 length equals 13 residues. Looked up from germline, CDR1 is SNHLY and CDR2 is FYNNEI. Trimming took off 10 bases at V and 5 bases at J, with 17 bases between the two ends. In nucleotides, the CDR3 is TGTGCCACTTCGGGGGCGCCGAATACTGAAGCTTTCTTT. As protein: CATSGAPNTEAFF.